These 23 T cell receptor beta chains came from one sample sequenced in a study of blood T cell repertoires in COVID-19. Sequencing was performed with immunoSEQ multiplex PCR; in TCRdb, only in-frame clones are kept and a portion is missing. The sample has approximately 120,000 clones, over 75% seen once. Sequencing was done on a sample of peripheral blood. These receptors originate from a man between 50 and 59 years old with acute or convalescent COVID-19.

The V gene is TRBV6-5, the J gene TRBJ2-1; 10 bases fit TRBD2. The CDR3 totals 15 residues. Germline loops: CDR1 MNHEY, CDR2 SVGAGI. Germline trimming cut 2 bases from V and 5 bases from J; bases unmatched to any gene: 3. This chain's CDR3 is CASSYGLAGDNEQFF. The CDR3 bases are TGTGCCAGCAGTTACGGCCTAGCGGGAGACAATGAGCAGTTCTTC.

V is TRBV2 and J is TRBJ1-1; 7 bases fit TRBD1. V was pared by 5 bases and J by 9 bases, with 12 bases of the junction left unmatched. Germline CDR1 reads SNHLY; CDR2 reads FYNNEI. The CDR3 loop spans 14 amino acids. The CDR3 is CASSSLLGQMQAFF. For the CDR3, the DNA is TGTGCCAGCAGTTCCCTTCTGGGACAGATGCAAGCTTTCTTT.

The chain recombines TRBV7-2 with TRBJ1-5; D remains unclear. From germline, CDR1 is SGHTA and CDR2 FQGNSA. The V and J ends lost 3 bases and 6 bases respectively, with 9 bases between them. The CDR3 contains 13 residues. CDR3: CASSFDISQPQHF. In nucleotides, the CDR3 is TGTGCCAGCAGCTTTGACATTAGTCAGCCCCAGCATTTT.

The chain joins TRBV11-3 to TRBJ2-2; 9 bases agree with TRBD1. The CDR3 is 15 amino acids. Germline CDR1 SGHNT, CDR2 YENEEA. After removal of 6 bases from V and 2 bases from J, the junction contained 4 bases not matched to a gene. The CDR3 spells CASSYRGPNTGELFF. DNA for the CDR3: TGTGCCAGCAGTTACAGGGGGCCCAACACCGGGGAGCTGTTTTTT.

A few counts support this clone. This chain joins TRBV7-2 and TRBJ1-5; D unclear. The V end was cut by 3 bases, the J end by 1 base, with 10 bases between. This CDR3 region has 15 residues. Germline-derived CDR1 and CDR2 are SGHTA and FQGNSA. CDR3 nucleotides: TGTGCCAGCAGCTTTATGGCACAGAGCAATCAGCCCCAGCATTTT. Protein: CASSFMAQSNQPQHF.

This clone came up a few times. The rearrangement links TRBV7-6 to TRBJ1-1, with TRBD1 matching 8 bases. The trim removed 5 bases at V and 7 bases at J, leaving 6 bases unmatched. The CDR3 totals 13 residues. The V gene's germline CDR1 is SGHVS and CDR2 FNYEAQ. CDR3 sequence: CASSMDRDGEAFF. Written as DNA, the CDR3 is TGTGCCAGCAGCATGGACAGGGATGGTGAAGCTTTCTTT. Together with reference TRBV7-6 and TRBJ1-1, the CDR3 gives the full variable domain: GAGVSQSPRYKVTKRGQDVALRCDPISGHVSLYWYRQALGQGPEFLTYFNYEAQQDKSGLPNDRFSAERPEGSISTLTIQRTEQRDSAMYRCASSMDRDGEAFFGQGTRLTVV.

The chain has TRBV7-8 and TRBJ1-5; possible D gene TRBD1, 5 bases. Germline CDR1 reads SGHVS; CDR2 reads FQNEAQ. This CDR3 comprises 18 residues. Trimming removed 1 base from V and 2 bases from J, with 18 bases in between. The CDR3 DNA is TGTGCCAGCAGCTTAGTGAGGCAGGGCCTTGGGGGCAATCAGCCCCAGCATTTT. Translated: CASSLVRQGLGGNQPQHF.

The genes are TRBV19 and TRBJ2-7; 7 nucleotides line up with TRBD1. This CDR3 comprises 16 residues. CDR1 LNHDA and CDR2 SQIVND come from the germline V gene (reference sequence). V lost 2 bases, J lost 3 bases, and 10 bases stayed unmatched. The CDR3 sequence: CASSIFSGTAGYEQYF. DNA of the CDR3: TGTGCCAGTAGTATATTCTCCGGGACAGCAGGCTACGAGCAGTACTTC.

This sequence joins TRBV19 and TRBJ2-2; TRBD1 matches at 10 bases. V trimming: 6 bases; J trimming: 1 base; junction bases outside the gene matches: 5. The CDR3 length is 16 residues. The germline V gene has CDR1 LNHDA and CDR2 SQIVND (reference sequence). The CDR3 nucleotides read TGTGCCAGTAGCAGACAGGGGGCCGGGAACACCGGGGAGCTGTTTTTT. Protein sequence: CASSRQGAGNTGELFF.

The chain joins TRBV3-1 (or the pseudogene TRBV3-2) to TRBJ1-1; maybe TRBD1 (6 bases). CDR1 is LGHDT, CDR2 YNNKEL, per germline (reference sequence). This CDR3 contains 15 residues. Deletions cut 1 base from V and 6 bases from J, with 15 bases between. DNA for the CDR3: TGTGCCAGCAGCCAAGGTACAGGGAGTATGGCTGAAGCTTTCTTT. As protein: CASSQGTGSMAEAFF.

The J gene is TRBJ1-3, the V gene TRBV30; 8 bases are shared with TRBD1. The length of the CDR3 is 12 residues. The junction had 5 bases not matched to a gene; V was cut back by 5 bases and J by 8 bases. The germline gives CDR1 GTSNPN, CDR2 SVGIG (reference sequence). The CDR3 DNA reads TGTGCCTGGTCGACAGGGGAGGACACCATATATTTT. Translated, it gives CAWSTGEDTIYF.

The chain combines TRBV5-6 with TRBJ2-1; 12 positions match TRBD2. CDR3 length: 15 amino acids. Germline V gene lookup returns CDR1 SGHDT and CDR2 YYEEEE. V trimming: 2 bases; J trimming: 9 bases; junction bases outside the gene matches: 6. In nucleotides, the CDR3 is TGTGCCAGCAGCTTTGCTAGCGGGAGGGCCCGTGAGCAGTTCTTC. This encodes CASSFASGRAREQFF.

This clone was counted only a few times. Sequence at one end of the junction differs from germline and may be a read error. This chain uses TRBV5-4 with TRBJ1-1; unclear D gene. The germline V gene has CDR1 SGHNT and CDR2 YYREEE (reference sequence). The CDR3 covers 15 residues. The CDR3 reads CASSLRREVKTEAFF. DNA for the CDR3: TGTGCCAGCAGCTTGAGGAGGGAAGTGAAAACTGAAGCTTTCTTT.

This chain links TRBV19 with TRBJ1-1; the match to TRBD1 covers 7 bases. The V gene's germline CDR1 is LNHDA and CDR2 SQIVND (reference sequence). V dropped 5 bases and J dropped 5; count of bases not matched to a gene: 11. This CDR3 contains 15 residues. The CDR3 nucleotides read TGTGCCAGTAGTTCCGACAGGGATTGGAATACTGAAGCTTTCTTT. Its protein product is CASSSDRDWNTEAFF. Filled out from reference TRBV19 and TRBJ1-1, the complete variable domain reads DGGITQSPKYLFRKEGQNVTLSCEQNLNHDAMYWYRQDPGQGLRLIYYSQIVNDFQKGDIAEGYSVSREKKESFPLTVTSAQKNPTAFYLCASSSDRDWNTEAFFGQGTRLTVV.

V usage is TRBV12-5 and J usage is TRBJ2-1; no reliable D call. The CDR3 sequence is 13 residues long. V dropped 6 bases and J dropped 0 bases, with 6 bases sitting between them. From germline, CDR1 is LGHNT and CDR2 FRNRAP. CDR3: CASGFSSYNEQFF. CDR3 coding DNA: TGTGCTAGTGGGTTTAGCTCCTACAATGAGCAGTTCTTC.

The rearrangement uses TRBV3-1 (or the pseudogene TRBV3-2) and TRBJ1-3, with a possible D match to TRBD1 (5 bases). V gave up 0 bases and J gave up 4 bases, with 16 bases separating them. Per germline, CDR1 LGHDT and CDR2 YNNKEL (reference sequence). There are 17 residues in the CDR3. The CDR3 DNA follows: TGTGCCAGCAGCCAAGAGAATTTAAGGGGTTCGGGAAACACCATATATTTT. Translation: CASSQENLRGSGNTIYF.

The chain couples TRBV29-1 to TRBJ2-1; D is possibly TRBD2 (8 bases). The germline V gene has CDR1 SQVTM and CDR2 ANQGSEA. Between the trimmed V and J ends, which lost 4 bases and 5 bases, there was a span of 18 bases. There are 15 residues in the CDR3. The CDR3 DNA is TGCAGCGTTGCGGGGGGGACAGACGTGGACAATGAGCAGTTCTTC. Protein sequence: CSVAGGTDVDNEQFF.

The genes are TRBV11-3 and TRBJ1-4; the D gene is possibly TRBD1 (5 bases). The V end lost 5 bases, the J end lost 3 bases, and 13 bases lay between the germline ends. Germline values: CDR1 SGHNT, CDR2 YENEEA. This CDR3 spans 15 amino acids. CDR3 loop: CASSTTGTSNEKLFF. In DNA, the CDR3 is TGTGCCAGCAGCACCACCGGGACTTCTAATGAAAAACTGTTTTTT.

The genes are TRBV6-6 and TRBJ1-5, with a weak D call TRBD1 (6 bases). The CDR3 sequence is 14 residues long. The ends were cut back, 2 bases at V and 7 bases at J, with 12 bases in the middle. Germline V lookup: CDR1 MNHNY, CDR2 SVGAGI (reference sequence). CDR3 coding DNA: TGTGCCAGCAGTTACGAGGGGGGGTCACAGCCCCAGCATTTT. It is translated as CASSYEGGSQPQHF.

J is TRBJ2-7 and V is TRBV2, with 8 bases matching TRBD2. The CDR3 sequence is 15 residues long. V was pared by 6 bases and J by 2 bases, with 9 bases of the junction left unmatched. CDR1 SNHLY and CDR2 FYNNEI come from the germline V gene. This CDR3 reads CASRPTSGFTYEQYF. The DNA for the CDR3 is TGTGCCAGCAGGCCCACTAGCGGATTTACCTACGAGCAGTACTTC. The whole variable domain, remainder taken from reference TRBV2 and TRBJ2-7, is EPEVTQTPSHQVTQMGQEVILRCVPISNHLYFYWYRQILGQKVEFLVSFYNNEISEKSEIFDDQFSVERPDGSNFTLKIRSTKLEDSAMYFCASRPTSGFTYEQYFGPGTRLTVT.

CDR3 in DNA: TGTGCCAGCAGCCTCACGACGGGATCCCCAACTGAAGCTTTCTTT. Protein sequence: CASSLTTGSPTEAFF. J is TRBJ1-1 and V is TRBV7-6, with D uncertain. Germline V gene data show CDR1 as SGHVS and CDR2 as FNYEAQ. The CDR3 is 15 amino acids. Deletions cut 5 bases from V and 5 bases from J, with 18 bases between. The full variable domain, rest sourced from reference TRBV7-6 and TRBJ1-1, is GAGVSQSPRYKVTKRGQDVALRCDPISGHVSLYWYRQALGQGPEFLTYFNYEAQQDKSGLPNDRFSAERPEGSISTLTIQRTEQRDSAMYRCASSLTTGSPTEAFFGQGTRLTVV.

This chain uses TRBV3-1 (or the pseudogene TRBV3-2) with TRBJ1-4, with D possibly TRBD1 on 5 matching bases. Germline V gene sequence: CDR1 LGHDT, CDR2 YNNKEL (reference sequence). V gave up 5 bases and J gave up 5 bases, with 12 bases separating them. This CDR3 has 14 residues. CDR3 nucleotide sequence: TGTGCCAGCAGCTTTGGGGCGCTGAATGAAAAACTGTTTTTT. It yields the protein CASSFGALNEKLFF.

The J gene is TRBJ2-1, the V gene TRBV19, with 13 bases lining up with TRBD2. The CDR3 consists of 15 residues. V lost 9 bases and J lost 6; bases outside the gene matches: 8. Germline V gene sequence: CDR1 LNHDA, CDR2 SQIVND (reference sequence). The CDR3 nucleotides are TGTGCCAGCCGATCCGGGACTAGCGGGATCAATGAGCAGTTCTTC. This translates into CASRSGTSGINEQFF.